The sequence of this T cell receptor beta chain was determined in a study of post-analysis software for immune sequencing data. Overall study context: There were relapsing-remitting, secondary progressive and progressive-relapsing multiple sclerosis among the disease courses included.

Unique molecular identifiers were carried by the TCR beta cDNA libraries. Yield was roughly 0.5 million cDNA molecules from roughly 0.93 to 9.6 million T cells. TCRdb reprocessed the PCR reads with MiXCR, giving one entry per CDR3 protein. This table has some 690,000 distinct CDR3 sequences, about 32% appearing once. Overall study findings and caveats: There were about 5 TRBV segments more frequent in patients than controls, and TRBV5-6, TRBV5-1 and TRBV20-1 were among them. The authors found that F measure strongly co-clustered same-batch samples.

Germline lookup yields CDR1 MNHEY and CDR2 SVGEGT. The CDR3 covers 15 residues. V was trimmed by 0 bases and J by 4 bases, leaving 12 bases between them. This clonotype was detected many times. What it recognizes is unknown. This rearrangement joins TRBV6-2 or TRBV6-3 to TRBJ1-2, with D possibly TRBD1 on 6 matching bases. Sequencing was performed on blood. The source of this sequence is a girl between 10 and 17 years old with multiple sclerosis. The CDR3 sequence is CASSYSGGRIYGYTF. Here the CDR3 DNA reads TGTGCCAGCAGTTACTCAGGGGGGCGCATCTATGGCTACACCTTC.